This T cell receptor (beta chain) stems from a study of T cell responses to AZD1222 COVID-19 vaccine. Study summary: Second-dose intervals near 4 or 12 weeks were combined. Study-wide findings and caveats: Elevations in Spike-specific TCR breadth and depth followed administration of two AZD1222 doses. The reported proportion of spike-specific TCRs targeting unmutated variant regions was nearly half.

Sequenced by immunoSEQ multiplex PCR; TCRdb stores in-frame clones only, minus some. The top ten hold about 2.5% of the sample, which has around 150,000 clones, 80% to 95% seen once. This CDR3 region has 15 residues. Germline CDR1 reads SEHNR; CDR2 reads FQNEAQ (reference sequence). Losses at the gene ends were 4 bases for V and 3 bases for J; bases not matched to a gene: 4. A note on this clone: Antigen: not known.

The clonotype was recovered from an adult in good health. The source was peripheral blood, collected on day 0 of AZD1222 vaccination. This sequence joins TRBV7-9 and TRBJ2-1, with 9 bases matching TRBD2. CDR3 nucleotides: TGTGCCAGCAGCTATAGCGGGAGTAGCTACAATGAGCAGTTCTTC. Its protein product is CASSYSGSSYNEQFF.